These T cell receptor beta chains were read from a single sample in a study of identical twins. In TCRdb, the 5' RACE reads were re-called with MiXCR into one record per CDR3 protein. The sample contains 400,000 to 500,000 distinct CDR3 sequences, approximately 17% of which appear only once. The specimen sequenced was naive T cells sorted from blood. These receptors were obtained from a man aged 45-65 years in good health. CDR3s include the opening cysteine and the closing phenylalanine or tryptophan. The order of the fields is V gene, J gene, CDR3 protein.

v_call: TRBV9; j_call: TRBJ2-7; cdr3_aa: CASSVETGGKGVQYF
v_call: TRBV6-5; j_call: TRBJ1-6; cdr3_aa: CASRFRGRNSPLHF
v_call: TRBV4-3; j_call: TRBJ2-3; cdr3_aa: CASSQEYRTPTSTDTQYF
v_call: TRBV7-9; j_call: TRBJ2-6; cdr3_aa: CASTPGGGGANVLTF
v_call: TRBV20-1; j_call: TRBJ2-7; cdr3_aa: CSARLAGATYEQYF
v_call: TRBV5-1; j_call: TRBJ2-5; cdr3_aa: CASSPGLAGNVETQYF
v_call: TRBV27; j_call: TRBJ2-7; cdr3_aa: CASSPTGTGPNPYEQYF
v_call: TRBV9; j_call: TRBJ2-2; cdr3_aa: CASSSGRTGELFF
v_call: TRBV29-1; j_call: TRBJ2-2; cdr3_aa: CSVAGAGELFF
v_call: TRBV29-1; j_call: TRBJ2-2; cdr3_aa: CSVGVPGELFF
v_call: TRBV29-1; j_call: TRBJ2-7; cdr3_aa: CSVGSGSGYEQYF
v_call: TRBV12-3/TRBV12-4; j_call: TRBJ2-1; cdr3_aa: CASSGARGVYNEQFF
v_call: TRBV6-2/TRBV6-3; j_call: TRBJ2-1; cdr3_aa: CASSLAGGSFNEQFF
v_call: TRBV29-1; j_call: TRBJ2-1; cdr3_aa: CSVETQTGGEQFF
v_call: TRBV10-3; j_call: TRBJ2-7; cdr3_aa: CAIIGQGGEQYF
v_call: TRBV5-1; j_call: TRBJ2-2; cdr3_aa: CASSLAENTGELFF
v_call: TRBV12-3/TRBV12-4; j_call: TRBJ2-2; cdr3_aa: CASSYLRAGVTGELFF
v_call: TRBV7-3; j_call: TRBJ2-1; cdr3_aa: CASSLVGSGSRNEQFF
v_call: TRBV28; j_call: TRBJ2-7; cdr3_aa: CASSPQQLPYEQYF
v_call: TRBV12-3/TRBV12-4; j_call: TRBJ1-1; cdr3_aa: CASSLFKGPEAFF
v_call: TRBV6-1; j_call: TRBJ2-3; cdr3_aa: CASSGQDSIDTQYF
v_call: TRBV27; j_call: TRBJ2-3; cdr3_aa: CASSFLAGGLDTQYF
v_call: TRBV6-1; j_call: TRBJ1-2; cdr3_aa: CASSTHEGAAGYTF
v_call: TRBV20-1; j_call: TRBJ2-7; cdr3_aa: CSAIGQSYEQYF
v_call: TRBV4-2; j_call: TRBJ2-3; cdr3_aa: CASSQDQGLAADTQYF
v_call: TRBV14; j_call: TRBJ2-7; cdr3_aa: CASSQILGTYEQYF
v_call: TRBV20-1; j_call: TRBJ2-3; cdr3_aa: CSATGQSTDTQYF
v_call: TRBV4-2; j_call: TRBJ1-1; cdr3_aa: CASSLGPGINTEAFF
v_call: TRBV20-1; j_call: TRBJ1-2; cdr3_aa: CSASTGSAGYTF
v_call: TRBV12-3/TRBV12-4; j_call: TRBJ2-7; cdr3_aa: CASTGQAGNEQYF
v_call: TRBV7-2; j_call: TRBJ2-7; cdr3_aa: CASSFPVRQGDYEQYF
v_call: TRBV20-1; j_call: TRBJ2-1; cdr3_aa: CSARSRFRESYNEQFF
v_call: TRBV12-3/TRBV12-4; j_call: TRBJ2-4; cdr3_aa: CASSTLAGRDIQYF
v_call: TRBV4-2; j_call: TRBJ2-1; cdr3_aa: CASSQASETGVYNEQFF
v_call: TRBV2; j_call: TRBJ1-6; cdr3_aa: CANARSYNSPLHF
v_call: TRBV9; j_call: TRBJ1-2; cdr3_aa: CASSPTGALNYGYTF
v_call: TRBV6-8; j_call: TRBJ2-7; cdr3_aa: CASRGYRTVTVSYEQYF